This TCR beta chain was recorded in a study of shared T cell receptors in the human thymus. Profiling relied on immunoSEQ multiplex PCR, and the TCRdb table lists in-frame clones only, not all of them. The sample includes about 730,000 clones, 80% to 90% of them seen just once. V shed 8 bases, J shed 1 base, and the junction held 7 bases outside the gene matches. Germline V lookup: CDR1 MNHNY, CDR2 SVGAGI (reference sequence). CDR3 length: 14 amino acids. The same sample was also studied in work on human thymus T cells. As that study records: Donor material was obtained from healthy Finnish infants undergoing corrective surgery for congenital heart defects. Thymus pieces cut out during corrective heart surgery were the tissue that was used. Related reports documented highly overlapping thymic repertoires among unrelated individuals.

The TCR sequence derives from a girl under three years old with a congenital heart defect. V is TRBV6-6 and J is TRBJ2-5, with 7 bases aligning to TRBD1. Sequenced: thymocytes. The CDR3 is CASSGGHRQETQYF. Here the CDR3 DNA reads TGTGCCAGCTCAGGGGGTCATCGCCAAGAGACCCAGTACTTC.